This T cell receptor (beta chain) was found in a study of T cell responses to AZD1222 COVID-19 vaccine. The study, taken as a whole, reports: Of the AZD1222 recipients, only 5 or 6 were seropositive at baseline. Repertoire sampling happened only post peak T cell response.

On this clone: Its antigen remains unknown.

Clones were sequenced by immunoSEQ multiplex PCR, and TCRdb holds only the in-frame ones, with some missing. The table shows about 120,000 clones, with about 92% occurring only once. Combined were second doses at about 4 or about 12 weeks. The ends were cut back, 0 bases at V and 2 bases at J, with 11 bases in the middle. The CDR3 has 15 residues. The germline gives CDR1 SGHNT, CDR2 YYREEE (reference sequence). V and J are TRBV5-4 and TRBJ1-2; D may be TRBD1 (6 bases). The receptor was derived from an adult who received the AZD1222 COVID-19 vaccine. This specimen consisted of peripheral blood, obtained 28 days after the second AZD1222 dose. The CDR3 sequence: CASSLEGVSNYGYTF. CDR3 coding DNA: TGTGCCAGCAGCTTGGAGGGGGTTTCCAACTATGGCTACACCTTC.